The 15 T cell receptor beta chains listed next were all sequenced from one sample in a study of blood T cell repertoires in COVID-19. Assay: immunoSEQ multiplex PCR; the TCRdb copy retains only in-frame clones and omits some. The sample lists fewer than 500,000 clones, 80% to 90% occurring once. The material sequenced was peripheral blood. Every receptor here comes from a woman aged 25-40 years with active or convalescent COVID-19.

The chain employs TRBV19 and TRBJ1-6; TRBD1 agrees at 7 bases. Germline V gene lookup returns CDR1 LNHDA and CDR2 SQIVND (reference sequence). This CDR3 contains 14 residues. The trim removed 5 bases at V and 8 bases at J, leaving 6 bases unmatched. Here the CDR3 DNA reads TGTGCCAGTAGTCACAGGGGTCGGGATTCACCCCTCCACTTT. Residues: CASSHRGRDSPLHF.

The V and J genes are TRBV28 and TRBJ1-2, with D uncertain. Deletions cut 3 bases from V and 7 bases from J, with 9 bases between. Germline-derived CDR1 and CDR2 are MDHEN and SYDVKM. The CDR3 contains 12 residues. The CDR3: CASSFGGSGYTF. Written as DNA, the CDR3 is TGTGCCAGCAGTTTCGGAGGGAGTGGCTACACCTTC.

This sequence joins TRBV9 and TRBJ2-3, with 8 nucleotides matching TRBD1. This CDR3 is 18 amino acids long. V was clipped by 0 bases and J by 1 base; unmatched bases: 10. Germline-derived CDR1 and CDR2 are SGDLS and YYNGEE. CDR3 protein: CASSVVDRAVPGTDTQYF. The CDR3 coding sequence is TGTGCCAGCAGCGTAGTGGACAGGGCTGTACCTGGCACAGATACGCAGTATTTT.

The chain is built from TRBV6-5 and TRBJ2-1; 10 bases map to TRBD2. V trimming: 3 bases; J trimming: 4 bases; junction bases outside the gene matches: 6. CDR1 is MNHEY, CDR2 SVGAGI, per germline. This CDR3 has 16 residues. The CDR3 is CASSYSGLANYNEQFF. The CDR3 coding sequence is TGTGCCAGCAGTTATTCGGGACTAGCGAATTACAATGAGCAGTTCTTC.

The CDR3 region is CASSLAGENTEAFF. The CDR3 DNA follows: TGTGCCAGTAGTTTGGCGGGGGAAAACACTGAAGCTTTCTTT. The chain combines TRBV19 with TRBJ1-1; tentatively, D is TRBD1 (5 bases). Germline V gene lookup returns CDR1 LNHDA and CDR2 SQIVND (reference sequence). The CDR3 is 14 amino acids. Trimming removed 5 bases at V and 2 bases at J, with 12 bases between.

In the case of this clone: Additional DNA sequences in this sample encode the identical CDR3. The chain uses TRBV4-1 and TRBJ1-2, with 9 bases fitting TRBD1. Looked up from germline, CDR1 is MGHRA and CDR2 is YSYEKL. The CDR3 runs to 15 residues. V shed 0 bases and J 6 bases; nucleotides not matched to a gene: 5. The CDR3 reads CASSQDQRTGDGYTF. CDR3 DNA sequence: TGCGCCAGCAGCCAAGATCAGAGGACAGGGGATGGCTACACCTTC.

The CDR3 loop reads CASSYSTVVLTGELFF. The CDR3 bases are TGTGCCAGCAGTTACTCGACAGTAGTTCTGACCGGGGAGCTGTTTTTT. The chain joins TRBV6-5 to TRBJ2-2; weak D call: TRBD1 (5 bases). Germline loops: CDR1 MNHEY, CDR2 SVGAGI. V shed 0 bases and J shed 5 bases, with 13 bases lying between them. The CDR3 sequence is 16 residues long.

V and J are TRBV7-6 and TRBJ2-7; D not certain. In germline, CDR1 is SGHVS, CDR2 FNYEAQ. Deletions cut 4 bases from V and 3 bases from J, with 10 bases between. This CDR3 has 13 amino acids. The CDR3 sequence is CASSSGNSYEQYF. The CDR3 bases are TGTGCCAGCAGCTCCGGAAACAGCTACGAGCAGTACTTC.

This chain uses TRBV10-3 with TRBJ1-2; D is possibly TRBD1 (5 bases). This CDR3 region has 13 residues. Trimming shortened V by 3 bases and J by 3 bases, and 8 bases separated the two germline ends. Germline V gene sequence: CDR1 ENHRY, CDR2 SYGVKD. The chain's CDR3 is CAISDDSYYGYTF. CDR3 coding DNA: TGTGCCATCAGTGACGACAGCTACTATGGCTACACCTTC.

The J gene is TRBJ2-5, the V gene TRBV18; 8 positions agree with TRBD2. V gave up 2 bases and J gave up 4 bases; unmatched junction bases: 6. The CDR3 runs 15 residues. In germline, CDR1 is KGHSH, CDR2 LQKENI. CDR3 DNA sequence: TGTGCCAGCTCACCAACAGCGGGGGTCGCAGAGACCCAGTACTTC. Translated, it gives CASSPTAGVAETQYF.

V usage is TRBV7-2 and J usage is TRBJ2-1, with a tentative D call TRBD1 (7 bases). CDR1 and CDR2 from the germline V gene are SGHTA and FQGNSA. This CDR3 comprises 19 residues. The V gene lost 5 bases and the J gene lost 0 bases, with 23 bases spanning the gap. CDR3: CASSPRGRPGAISYNEQFF. The CDR3 DNA sequence: TGTGCCAGCAGCCCTAGGGGGCGACCGGGAGCAATCTCCTACAATGAGCAGTTCTTC.

V is TRBV10-2 and J is TRBJ1-6; the D is unclear. CDR1 and CDR2 (germline): WSHSY, SAAADI. V gave up 8 bases and J gave up 11 bases, with 19 bases separating them. This CDR3 spans 14 amino acids. DNA for the CDR3: TGCGCCAGCGGAGCCCCTGACCTTCGTCCACCCCTCCACTTT. Encoded protein: CASGAPDLRPPLHF.

The V and J genes are TRBV18 and TRBJ2-2; D is ambiguous. The CDR3 consists of 14 residues. The V gene's germline CDR1 is KGHSH and CDR2 LQKENI. The V end lost 0 bases, the J end lost 6 bases, and 8 bases lay between the germline ends. CDR3 amino acids: CASSPPAVAGELFF. For the CDR3, the DNA is TGTGCCAGCTCACCACCGGCTGTTGCCGGGGAGCTGTTTTTT.

This clone was detected only once. The CDR3 bases are TGCGCCAGCAGCCAAGAAGATGGGGTCGGGGGCACAGATACGCAGTATTTT. Protein sequence: CASSQEDGVGGTDTQYF. The chain is built from TRBV4-1 and TRBJ2-3; a weak D match, TRBD2 (5 bases). Trimming shortened V by 0 bases and J by 1 base, and 14 bases separated the two germline ends. The CDR3 length is 17 residues. Germline V gives CDR1 MGHRA, CDR2 YSYEKL.

The sample holds a few counts of this clone. The chain is built from TRBV29-1 and TRBJ2-1; 8 bases agree with TRBD1. The V segment lost 6 bases and the J segment 2 bases; nucleotides outside the gene matches: 6. Germline CDR1 SQVTM, CDR2 ANQGSEA. CDR3 size: 14 residues. This CDR3 is CSVAGGFAYNEQFF. CDR3 in DNA: TGCAGCGTCGCAGGGGGCTTCGCCTACAATGAGCAGTTCTTC.